The sequence of this T cell receptor beta chain was determined in a study of T cell clonality in common variable immunodeficiency. General study results and limits: CVID subjects showed higher TCRbeta clonality than healthy controls. Fewer deletions and N-nucleotide insertions were reportedly seen in common variable immunodeficiency TCR beta sequences. Repertoire-complication correlations in CVID were limited by patient heterogeneity.

CVID subjects were neither ill nor on immunomodulatory or immunosuppressive medication at sampling. TCRdb keeps only in-frame clones here, not all; method: immunoSEQ multiplex PCR. The sample was found to contain over 30,000 clones, and every one recurs. Trimming cost V 3 bases and J 5 bases, with 17 bases left between them. Germline values: CDR1 SGHRS, CDR2 YFSETQ. CDR3 length: 15 residues. The table lists this clone with a few counts. As yet, its antigen is unknown. Read coverage stops 3 residues before the CDR3 terminus; the germline J gene supplies the remainder. The sequencing input was peripheral blood mononuclear cells. The receptor comes from a human donor with common variable immunodeficiency. The chain combines TRBV5-1 with TRBJ2-5; possible D gene TRBD1, 6 bases. The covered CDR3 bases are TGCGCCAGCAGCTCGGATCGGCAGGGGTGGGAGACC. It encodes CASSSDRQGWET. In full, the CDR3 is CASSSDRQGWETQYF.